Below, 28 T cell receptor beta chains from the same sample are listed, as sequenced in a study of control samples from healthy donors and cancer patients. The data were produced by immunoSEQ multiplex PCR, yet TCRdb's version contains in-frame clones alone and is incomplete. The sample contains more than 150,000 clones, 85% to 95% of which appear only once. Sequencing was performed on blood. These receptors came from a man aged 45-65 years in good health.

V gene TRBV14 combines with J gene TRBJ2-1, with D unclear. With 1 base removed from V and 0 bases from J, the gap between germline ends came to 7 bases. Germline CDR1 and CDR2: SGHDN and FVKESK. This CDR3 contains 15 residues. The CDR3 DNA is TGTGCCAGCAGCCAAGGGAGCTACTCCTACAATGAGCAGTTCTTC. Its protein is CASSQGSYSYNEQFF.

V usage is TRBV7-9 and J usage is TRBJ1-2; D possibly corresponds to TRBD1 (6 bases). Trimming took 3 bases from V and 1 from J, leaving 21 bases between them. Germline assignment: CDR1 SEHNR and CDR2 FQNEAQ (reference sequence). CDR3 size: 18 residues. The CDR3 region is CASSLVGRGPTFNYGYTF. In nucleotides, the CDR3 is TGTGCCAGCAGCTTGGTCGGCAGGGGCCCGACATTTAACTATGGCTACACCTTC.

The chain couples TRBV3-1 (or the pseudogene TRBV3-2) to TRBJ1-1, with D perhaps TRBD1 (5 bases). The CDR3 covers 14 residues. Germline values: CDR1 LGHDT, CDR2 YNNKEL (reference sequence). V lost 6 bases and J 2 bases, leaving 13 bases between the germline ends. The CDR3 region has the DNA TGTGCCAGCAGGCAATGGGACCGCAACACTGAAGCTTTCTTT. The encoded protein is CASRQWDRNTEAFF.

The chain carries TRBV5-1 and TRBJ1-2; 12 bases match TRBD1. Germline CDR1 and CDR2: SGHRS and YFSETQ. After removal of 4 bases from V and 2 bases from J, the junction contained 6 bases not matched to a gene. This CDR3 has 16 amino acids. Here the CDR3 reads CASSPAGTGGNYGYTF. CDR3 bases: TGCGCCAGCAGCCCCGCCGGGACAGGGGGCAACTATGGCTACACCTTC.

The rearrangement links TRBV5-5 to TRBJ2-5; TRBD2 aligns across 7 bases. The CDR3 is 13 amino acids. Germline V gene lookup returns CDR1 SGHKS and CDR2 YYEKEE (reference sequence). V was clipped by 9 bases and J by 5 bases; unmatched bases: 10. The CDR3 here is CATRRGGLETQYF. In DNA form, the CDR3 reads TGTGCCACCCGTCGGGGAGGGCTTGAGACCCAGTACTTC.

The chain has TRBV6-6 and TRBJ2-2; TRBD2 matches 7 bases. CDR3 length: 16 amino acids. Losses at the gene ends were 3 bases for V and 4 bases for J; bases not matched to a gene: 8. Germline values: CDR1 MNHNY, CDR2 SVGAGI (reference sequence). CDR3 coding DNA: TGTGCCAGCAGTTATTGGGGGGAGGGCCCCACCGGGGAGCTGTTTTTT. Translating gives CASSYWGEGPTGELFF.

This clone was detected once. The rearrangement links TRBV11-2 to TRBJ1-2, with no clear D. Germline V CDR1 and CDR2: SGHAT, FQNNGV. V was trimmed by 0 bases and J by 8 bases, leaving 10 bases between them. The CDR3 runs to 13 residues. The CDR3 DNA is TGTGCCAGCAGCTTAGATCCTATTGGGGGCTACACCTTC. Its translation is CASSLDPIGGYTF.

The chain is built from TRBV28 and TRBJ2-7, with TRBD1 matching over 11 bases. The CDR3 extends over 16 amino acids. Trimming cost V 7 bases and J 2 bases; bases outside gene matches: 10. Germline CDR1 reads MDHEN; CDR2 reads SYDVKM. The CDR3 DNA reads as TGTGCCAGCATCCCTAATCCGGGACAGGGGGCCTACGAGCAGTACTTC. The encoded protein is CASIPNPGQGAYEQYF. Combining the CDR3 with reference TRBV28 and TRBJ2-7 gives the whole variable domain DVKVTQSSRYLVKRTGEKVFLECVQDMDHENMFWYRQDPGLGLRLIYFSYDVKMKEKGDIPEGYSVSREKKERFSLILESASTNQTSMYLCASIPNPGQGAYEQYFGPGTRLTVT.

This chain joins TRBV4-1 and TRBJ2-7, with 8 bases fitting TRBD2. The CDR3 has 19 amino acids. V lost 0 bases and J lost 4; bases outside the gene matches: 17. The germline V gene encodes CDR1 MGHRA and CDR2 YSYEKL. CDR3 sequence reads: CASSQDRGGLASSVYEQYF. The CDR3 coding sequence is TGCGCCAGCAGCCAAGATCGAGGAGGACTAGCCTCTTCGGTGTACGAGCAGTACTTC.

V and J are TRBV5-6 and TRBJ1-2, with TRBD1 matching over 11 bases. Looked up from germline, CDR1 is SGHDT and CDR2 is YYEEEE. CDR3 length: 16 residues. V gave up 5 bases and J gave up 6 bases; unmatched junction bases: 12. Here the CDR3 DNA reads TGTGCCAGCAGACTTTACTCCGGGACAGGGGGTCATGGCTACACCTTC. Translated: CASRLYSGTGGHGYTF.

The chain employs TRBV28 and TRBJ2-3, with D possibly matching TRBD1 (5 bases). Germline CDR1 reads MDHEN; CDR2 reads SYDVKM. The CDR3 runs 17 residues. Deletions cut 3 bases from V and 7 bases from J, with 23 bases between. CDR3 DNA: TGTGCCAGCAGTTTCCGATCTCCGGCGACAGTCAGAAATACGCAGTATTTT. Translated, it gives CASSFRSPATVRNTQYF.

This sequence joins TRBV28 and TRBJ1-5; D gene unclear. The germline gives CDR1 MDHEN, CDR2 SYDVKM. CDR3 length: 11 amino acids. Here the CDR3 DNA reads TGTGCTTACGGTAGCAATCAGCCCCAGCATTTT. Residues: CAYGSNQPQHF.

The chain's CDR3 is CASSRIYEQYF. CDR3 coding DNA: TGTGCCAGCAGCCGAATCTACGAGCAGTACTTC. This chain uses TRBV7-9 with TRBJ2-7; D gene ambiguous. The CDR3 totals 11 residues. V lost 5 bases and J lost 3, with 5 bases in between. Per germline, CDR1 SEHNR and CDR2 FQNEAQ (reference sequence).

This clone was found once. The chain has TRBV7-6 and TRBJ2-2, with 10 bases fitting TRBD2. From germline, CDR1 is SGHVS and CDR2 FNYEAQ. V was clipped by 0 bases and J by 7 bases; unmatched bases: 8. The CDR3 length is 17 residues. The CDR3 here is CASSLAPAGGKDGELFF. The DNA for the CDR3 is TGTGCCAGCAGCTTAGCGCCAGCGGGAGGGAAGGACGGGGAGCTGTTTTTT.

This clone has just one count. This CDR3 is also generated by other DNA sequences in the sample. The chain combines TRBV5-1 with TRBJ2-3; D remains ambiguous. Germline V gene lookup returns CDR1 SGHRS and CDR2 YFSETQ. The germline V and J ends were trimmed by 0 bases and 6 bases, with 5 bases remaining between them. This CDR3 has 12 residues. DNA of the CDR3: TGCGCCAGCAGCTTGGCCGGGGATACGCAGTATTTT. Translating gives CASSLAGDTQYF.

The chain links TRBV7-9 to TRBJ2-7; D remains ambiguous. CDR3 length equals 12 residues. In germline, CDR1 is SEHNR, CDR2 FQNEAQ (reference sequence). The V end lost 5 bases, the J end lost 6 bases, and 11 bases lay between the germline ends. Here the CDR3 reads CASSPGFGEQYF. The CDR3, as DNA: TGTGCCAGCAGCCCCGGTTTCGGCGAGCAGTACTTC. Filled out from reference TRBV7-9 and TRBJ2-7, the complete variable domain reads DTGVSQNPRHKITKRGQNVTFRCDPISEHNRLYWYRQTLGQGPEFLTYFQNEAQLEKSRLLSDRFSAERPKGSFSTLEIQRTEQGDSAMYLCASSPGFGEQYFGPGTRLTVT.

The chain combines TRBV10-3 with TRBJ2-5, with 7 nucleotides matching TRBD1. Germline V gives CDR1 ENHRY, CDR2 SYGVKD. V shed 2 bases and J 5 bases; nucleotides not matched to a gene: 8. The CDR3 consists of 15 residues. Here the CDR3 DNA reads TGTGCCATCAGTGAGGTGGGACAGAGGCGGGAGACCCAGTACTTC. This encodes CAISEVGQRRETQYF.

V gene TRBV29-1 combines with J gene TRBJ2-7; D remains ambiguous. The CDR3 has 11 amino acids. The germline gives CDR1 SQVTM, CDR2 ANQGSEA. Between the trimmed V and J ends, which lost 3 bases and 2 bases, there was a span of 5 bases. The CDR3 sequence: CSVDSTYEQYF. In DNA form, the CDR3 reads TGCAGCGTTGACAGCACCTACGAGCAGTACTTC.

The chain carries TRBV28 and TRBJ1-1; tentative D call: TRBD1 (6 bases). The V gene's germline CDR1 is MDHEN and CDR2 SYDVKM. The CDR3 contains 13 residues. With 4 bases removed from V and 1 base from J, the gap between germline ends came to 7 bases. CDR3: CASSSGQNTEAFF. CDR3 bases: TGTGCCAGCAGTTCGGGACAGAACACTGAAGCTTTCTTT. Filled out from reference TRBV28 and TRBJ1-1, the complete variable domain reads DVKVTQSSRYLVKRTGEKVFLECVQDMDHENMFWYRQDPGLGLRLIYFSYDVKMKEKGDIPEGYSVSREKKERFSLILESASTNQTSMYLCASSSGQNTEAFFGQGTRLTVV.

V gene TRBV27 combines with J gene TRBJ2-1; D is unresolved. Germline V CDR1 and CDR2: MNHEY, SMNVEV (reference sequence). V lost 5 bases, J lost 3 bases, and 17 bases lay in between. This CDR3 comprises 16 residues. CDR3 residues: CASSPIRLGLYNEQFF. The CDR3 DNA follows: TGTGCCAGCAGTCCCATCCGCCTAGGGCTCTACAATGAGCAGTTCTTC.

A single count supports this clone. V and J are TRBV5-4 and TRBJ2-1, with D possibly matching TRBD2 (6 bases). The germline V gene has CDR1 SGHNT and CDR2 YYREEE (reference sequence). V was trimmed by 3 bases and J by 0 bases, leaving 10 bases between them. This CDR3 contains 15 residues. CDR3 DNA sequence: TGTGCCAGCAGCTGGGAGGACGACTCCTACAATGAGCAGTTCTTC. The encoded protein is CASSWEDDSYNEQFF.

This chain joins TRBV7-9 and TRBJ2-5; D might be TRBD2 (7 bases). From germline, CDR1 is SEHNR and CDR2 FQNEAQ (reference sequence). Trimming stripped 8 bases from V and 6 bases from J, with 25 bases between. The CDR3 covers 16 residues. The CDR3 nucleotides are TGTGCCAGCTGCATGGGGGCACTAGCGATTGAAAAGACCCAGTACTTC. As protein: CASCMGALAIEKTQYF.

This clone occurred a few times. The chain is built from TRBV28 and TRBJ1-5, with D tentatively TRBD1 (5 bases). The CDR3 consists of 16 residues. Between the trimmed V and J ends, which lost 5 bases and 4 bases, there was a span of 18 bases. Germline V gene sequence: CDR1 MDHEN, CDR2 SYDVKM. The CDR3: CASSPPLGRGNQPQHF. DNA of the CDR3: TGTGCCAGCAGTCCGCCCCTTGGGCGGGGGAATCAGCCCCAGCATTTT.

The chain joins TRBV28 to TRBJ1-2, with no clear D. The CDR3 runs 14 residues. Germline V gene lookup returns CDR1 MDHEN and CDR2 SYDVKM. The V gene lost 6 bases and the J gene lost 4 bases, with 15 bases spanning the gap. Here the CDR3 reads CASSADSQLYGYTF. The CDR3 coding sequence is TGTGCCAGCAGCGCGGACTCCCAGCTCTATGGCTACACCTTC.

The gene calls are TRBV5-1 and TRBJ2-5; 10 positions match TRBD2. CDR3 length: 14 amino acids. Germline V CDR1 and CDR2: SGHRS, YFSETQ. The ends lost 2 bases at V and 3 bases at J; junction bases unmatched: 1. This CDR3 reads CASSFLAGEETQYF. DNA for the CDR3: TGCGCCAGCAGCTTTCTAGCGGGAGAAGAGACCCAGTACTTC.

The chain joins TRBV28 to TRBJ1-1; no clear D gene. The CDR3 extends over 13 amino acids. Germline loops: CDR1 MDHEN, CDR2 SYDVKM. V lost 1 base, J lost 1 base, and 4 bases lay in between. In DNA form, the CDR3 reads TGTGCCAGCAGTTTATACGGGAACACTGAAGCTTTCTTT. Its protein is CASSLYGNTEAFF.

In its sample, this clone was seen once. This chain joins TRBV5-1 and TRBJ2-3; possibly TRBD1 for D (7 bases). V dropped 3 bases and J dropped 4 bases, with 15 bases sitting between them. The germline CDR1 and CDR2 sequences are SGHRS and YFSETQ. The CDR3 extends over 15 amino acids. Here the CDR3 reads CASSSATGRSDTQYF. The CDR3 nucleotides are TGCGCCAGCAGCTCCGCGACAGGGAGGTCAGATACGCAGTATTTT.

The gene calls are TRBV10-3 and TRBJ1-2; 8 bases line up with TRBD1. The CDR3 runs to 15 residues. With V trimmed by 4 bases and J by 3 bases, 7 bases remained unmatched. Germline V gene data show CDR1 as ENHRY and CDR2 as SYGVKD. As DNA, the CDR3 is TGTGCCATCAGTGTTTCGACAGGGGAGTACTATGGCTACACCTTC. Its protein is CAISVSTGEYYGYTF.